Here is one T cell receptor (beta chain) with its context. Its antigen is undetermined. The data derive from a study of CD8+ T cells in alopecia areata. General study findings and limits: A great number of expanded lesional clones endured in scalp and blood during tofacitinib. Scalp clonality, along with expanded CD8+ clones among the top 100, was significantly decreased by tofacitinib.

The authors extracted RNA and reverse transcribed it into cDNA as the sequencing template. TCRdb's copy holds only in-frame clones and misses some; the assay was immunoSEQ multiplex PCR. The table lists 95,000 to 110,000 clones, around 84% of them singletons, with approximately 12% in the top ten. Trimming at V came to 4 bases and at J to 8 bases, leaving 6 bases not matched to a gene. Germline values: CDR1 SGHRS, CDR2 YFSETQ. CDR3 length: 14 residues. The treatment was: oral pan-JAK inhibitor, 5-10 mg twice daily. The input for sequencing was CD8+ T cells sorted from blood, taken at approximately week 30, from a patient treated with tofacitinib. The TCR originated in a human donor with alopecia areata. This chain uses TRBV5-1 with TRBJ2-1; 10 nucleotides agree with TRBD1. Written as DNA, the CDR3 is TGCGCCAGCAGCCCGGGACAGGGGAGCGATGAGCAGTTCTTC. Amino acid sequence: CASSPGQGSDEQFF.